This is a list of T cell receptor beta chains from one sample in a study of blood T cell repertoires in COVID-19. The table came from immunoSEQ multiplex PCR; TCRdb's copy has only in-frame clones and leaves some out. The table has roughly 250,000 clones, 83% seen once. Source material: peripheral blood. The receptors were gathered from a human donor in a cohort sampled during active COVID-19. Both conserved end residues are part of each CDR3.

J gene	V gene	CDR3 protein
TRBJ2-7	TRBV3-1/TRBV3-2	CASSSLGGAPSYEQYF
TRBJ1-2	TRBV7-2	CASSLPTNYGYTF
TRBJ2-5	TRBV5-4	CASSLGQGKETQYF
TRBJ2-3	TRBV19	CASSQTGGEADTQYF
TRBJ2-2	TRBV30	CAWSVLRQGEGGELFF
TRBJ1-3	TRBV3-1/TRBV3-2	CASSLVGAGNTIYF
TRBJ2-3	TRBV7-8	CASLPSAGTQYF
TRBJ2-3	TRBV7-2	CASSFGGGGDTQYF
TRBJ2-3	TRBV19	CASSSILGRDTDTQYF
TRBJ2-1	TRBV5-4	CASSLSAGVYNEQFF
TRBJ2-6	TRBV19	CASSIGGQAFSGANVLTF
TRBJ1-4	TRBV27	CASRQGREKLFF
TRBJ2-1	TRBV28	CASMNRINEQFF
TRBJ2-5	TRBV5-4	CASSLSSGGRGETQYF
TRBJ2-7	TRBV7-2	CASSQGQQSPYEQYF
TRBJ2-3	TRBV19	CASTSDSRDTQYF
TRBJ2-1	TRBV9	CASSVGIGTGDKQFF
TRBJ2-7	TRBV7-2	CASSLGSGGGYEQYF
TRBJ2-1	TRBV24-1	CATSDHSSGSYNEQFF
TRBJ2-1	TRBV3-1/TRBV3-2	CASSQEFDEQFF
TRBJ2-1	TRBV3-1/TRBV3-2	CASSQDWGTQIRRFF
TRBJ1-6	TRBV18	CASSPPVRQPLALHF
TRBJ1-6	TRBV5-1	CASSFSTGTGDSPLHF
TRBJ2-3	TRBV27	CASKITDGHLGSTDTQYF
TRBJ2-1	TRBV10-3	CAIMTPDRLGEQFF
TRBJ1-5	TRBV9	CASSFRETGAPQHF
TRBJ2-5	TRBV3-1/TRBV3-2	CASSQSIETQYF
TRBJ1-2	TRBV27	CASSSYSTGSGGYTF
TRBJ2-3	TRBV2	CASSEEGAGIDTQYF
TRBJ2-2	TRBV7-9	CASSSRLAGDGGELFF
TRBJ2-5	TRBV27	CASSPRTGGETQYF
TRBJ2-5	TRBV28	CASSKAGTYQETQYF
TRBJ2-1	TRBV11-3	CASSLEGRGGDNEQFF
TRBJ2-3	TRBV19	CASSTQDRGRGTDTQYF
TRBJ1-2	TRBV5-4	CASSMTEGAYNYGYTF
TRBJ2-5	TRBV6-6	CASSKGQRGETQYF
TRBJ2-3	TRBV7-9	CASSLSGPRDTQYF
TRBJ1-3	TRBV28	CASSPHAGAGNTIYF
TRBJ1-1	TRBV5-1	CASSPGHPNTEAFF
TRBJ2-7	TRBV12-3/TRBV12-4	CASRLDRNYEQYF
TRBJ2-1	TRBV28	CASTGSYNEQFF
TRBJ1-2	TRBV28	CASSPPPRNGGYTF
TRBJ2-1	TRBV5-1	CASSNRLADYNEQFF
TRBJ2-1	TRBV5-6	CASHRGAPRNEQFF
TRBJ2-7	TRBV5-5	CASSFGTSYYEQYF
TRBJ2-1	TRBV5-5	CASSSESSYNEQFF
TRBJ2-7	TRBV9	CASSSDTDSYEQYF
TRBJ2-1	TRBV25-1	CASSKGTSGSSYNEQFF
TRBJ2-7	TRBV10-3	CAISAALAGGEQYF
TRBJ2-2	TRBV5-5	CASSLTGTNTGELFF
TRBJ2-1	TRBV10-1	CASSEAGVSNEQFF
TRBJ1-3	TRBV28	CASSSADRVGGNTIYF
TRBJ2-2	TRBV6-6	CASSHFSGGTGELFF
TRBJ1-1	TRBV5-1	CASRTGQGTEAFF
TRBJ2-3	TRBV2	CASSPPAGGGLRTSTDTQYF